This T cell receptor beta chain was observed in a study of T cell repertoires in cytomegalovirus infection. Study-wide background: Matching HLA type and CMV infection were both indicated by public TCR beta signatures.

In germline, CDR1 is MNHNS, CDR2 SASEGT. J was trimmed by 5 bases and V by 0 bases; bases with no gene match: 4. CDR3 length equals 15 residues. TCRdb re-analysed the reads in MiXCR, keeping a single row per CDR3 protein. The sample holds hundreds of thousands of distinct CDR3 sequences, about a sixth seen once. At least ten counts were recorded for this clonotype. Its antigen is currently unknown. Whole-study findings and limits: Dominating the ex vivo response were HLA-C-restricted CMV-specific TCR beta clonotypes. Public TCR beta family frequency separated CMV-and-HLA carriers, including in an independent cohort.

This TCR was sampled from a human donor in good health (CMV status not recorded). Some clones in this sample may be carry-over from other donors' samples. Sample: PBMCs. This chain connects TRBV6-1 to TRBJ1-3, with 7 bases matching TRBD1. The CDR3 spells CASSEASTGRNTIYF. The DNA for the CDR3 is TGTGCCAGCAGTGAAGCGTCGACAGGGAGAAACACCATATATTTT.